This TCR beta chain was recovered during a study of human T cells and chemical hapten exposure. Whole-study findings and limits: Following DPC sensitization, TCRs present above 1 in 1000 frequency showed no change.

The study's library attached unique molecular identifiers to single cDNA molecules. In the authors' methods: Sample TCR totals centred on a median of around 92,000, ranging roughly 20,000 to 690,600. One entry per CDR3 protein, called by TCRdb with MiXCR from the RACE reads. TCRdb, rather than the study authors, made the V and J calls. Found here are fewer than 100,000 distinct CDR3 sequences, approximately 8.1% of them singletons; the top ten hold around 1.7%. Time point given: healthy volunteer bleed at 6 weeks. From whole blood left unfractionated, total RNA was extracted. The sample holds many counts of this clonotype. No antigen is known for it. The specimen sequenced was whole blood. This receptor was taken from a female donor in good health. Some clones in this sample may be carry-over from other donors' samples.

For the CDR3, the DNA is TGCGCCAGCAGCTTTGACCTCCCGGATAATTCACCCCTCCACTTT. Translating it yields CASSFDLPDNSPLHF. The chain uses TRBV5-1 and TRBJ1-6; D remains unclear. Germline CDR1 is SGHRS and CDR2 is YFSETQ. The CDR3 runs to 15 residues. Trimming pared 2 bases from V and 5 bases from J, leaving 11 bases between. The whole variable domain, remainder taken from reference TRBV5-1 and TRBJ1-6, is KAGVTQTPRYLIKTRGQQVTLSCSPISGHRSVSWYQQTPGQGLQFLFEYFSETQRNKGNFPGRFSGRQFSNSRSEMNVSTLELGDSALYLCASSFDLPDNSPLHFGNGTRLTVT.